Listed below are T cell receptor beta chains from one sample, sequenced in a study of Ad26.COV2.S vaccination and SARS-CoV-2 variants. This table comes from immunoSEQ multiplex PCR, and its TCRdb copy is limited to in-frame clones, with some not included. Here the sample spans about 98,000 clones, about three quarters being singletons. Sequencing was performed on peripheral blood, taken after recovery from COVID-19. These receptors were obtained from a human donor who had recovered from COVID-19. Both conserved end residues are part of each CDR3. A D gene is named only where the DNA matches it firmly. Only part of the rows carry a size: once, few, many, or a class if the clone is expanded.

d_gene: .
j_gene: TRBJ2-7
v_gene: TRBV7-9
abundance: .
CDR3nt: TGTGCCAGCAGCTTAATCGGGTACGAGCAGTACTTC
CDR3aa: CASSLIGYEQYF

d_gene: .
j_gene: TRBJ2-3
v_gene: TRBV7-6
abundance: .
CDR3nt: TGTGCCAGCAGCTTAATCATTGCAGCCACAGATACGCAGTATTTT
CDR3aa: CASSLIIAATDTQYF

d_gene: TRBD1
j_gene: TRBJ2-3
v_gene: TRBV28
abundance: once
CDR3nt: TGTGCCAGCAGTTTAACAGGGGGCGCAGATACGCAGTATTTT
CDR3aa: CASSLTGGADTQYF

d_gene: .
j_gene: TRBJ1-2
v_gene: TRBV2
abundance: .
CDR3nt: TGTGCCAGCAGACGGGGGGTTTACTATGGCTACACCTTC
CDR3aa: CASRRGVYYGYTF

d_gene: TRBD1
j_gene: TRBJ2-4
v_gene: TRBV2
abundance: .
CDR3nt: TGTGCCAGCAGTGGACAGGGAGAAAACATTCAGTACTTC
CDR3aa: CASSGQGENIQYF

d_gene: .
j_gene: TRBJ1-1
v_gene: TRBV7-2
abundance: .
CDR3nt: TGTGCCAGCAGCTTAGGCAGGGCAATCCCTGAAGCTTTCTTT
CDR3aa: CASSLGRAIPEAFF

d_gene: .
j_gene: TRBJ1-3
v_gene: TRBV5-4
abundance: .
CDR3nt: TGTGCCAGCAGCTTGGCGGAGACAGGCTCTGGAAACACCATATATTTT
CDR3aa: CASSLAETGSGNTIYF

d_gene: .
j_gene: TRBJ1-1
v_gene: TRBV28
abundance: .
CDR3nt: TGTGCCAGCAGTTTTGCCCCCCTCTCGAGGGTCACTGAAGCTTTCTTT
CDR3aa: CASSFAPLSRVTEAFF

d_gene: .
j_gene: TRBJ2-1
v_gene: TRBV3-1/TRBV3-2
abundance: .
CDR3nt: TGTGCCAGCAGCCAAGATGTAGGAACCTACAATGAGCAGTTCTTC
CDR3aa: CASSQDVGTYNEQFF

d_gene: TRBD1
j_gene: TRBJ1-1
v_gene: TRBV9
abundance: .
CDR3nt: TGTGCCAGTACCCGGGGACAGGTAAAAGTCACTGAAGCTTTCTTT
CDR3aa: CASTRGQVKVTEAFF

d_gene: TRBD1
j_gene: TRBJ1-1
v_gene: TRBV28
abundance: .
CDR3nt: TGTGCCACCGGACAGGGTGACACTGAAGCTTTCTTT
CDR3aa: CATGQGDTEAFF

d_gene: .
j_gene: TRBJ2-4
v_gene: TRBV27
abundance: few
CDR3nt: TGTGCCAGCAGCAGGACAGGGAGGGGGGACATTCAGTACTTC
CDR3aa: CASSRTGRGDIQYF

d_gene: .
j_gene: TRBJ2-1
v_gene: TRBV11-2
abundance: .
CDR3nt: TGTGCCAGCAGCTTAGCCGGCAATGAGCAGTTCTTC
CDR3aa: CASSLAGNEQFF

d_gene: .
j_gene: TRBJ2-5
v_gene: TRBV27
abundance: .
CDR3nt: TGTGCCAGCAGTCTTGGAAGGCCGCAAGAGACCCAGTACTTC
CDR3aa: CASSLGRPQETQYF

d_gene: .
j_gene: TRBJ2-3
v_gene: TRBV29-1
abundance: .
CDR3nt: TGCAGCGTTGAAGTACTGGCAGGGTGGTACGGCACAGATACGCAGTATTTT
CDR3aa: CSVEVLAGWYGTDTQYF

d_gene: TRBD1
j_gene: TRBJ2-7
v_gene: TRBV19
abundance: .
CDR3nt: TGTGCCAGTAGTCCGGGACAGGTCTACGAGCAGTACTTC
CDR3aa: CASSPGQVYEQYF

d_gene: .
j_gene: TRBJ2-7
v_gene: TRBV5-1
abundance: .
CDR3nt: TGCGCCAGCAGCTCTGACAACAGCCACGAGCAGTACTTC
CDR3aa: CASSSDNSHEQYF

d_gene: .
j_gene: TRBJ1-1
v_gene: TRBV5-4
abundance: .
CDR3nt: TGTGCCAGCAGCTCCACAGGGAAGACTGAAGCTTTCTTT
CDR3aa: CASSSTGKTEAFF

d_gene: .
j_gene: TRBJ1-1
v_gene: TRBV19
abundance: once
CDR3nt: TGTGCCAGTAGAGACCCCCGGGACACTGAAGCTTTCTTT
CDR3aa: CASRDPRDTEAFF

d_gene: TRBD1
j_gene: TRBJ1-5
v_gene: TRBV2
abundance: .
CDR3nt: TGTGCCAGCAGTCTATGGACAGGTGATCAGCCCCAGCATTTT
CDR3aa: CASSLWTGDQPQHF

d_gene: TRBD1
j_gene: TRBJ2-1
v_gene: TRBV28
abundance: few
CDR3nt: TGTGCCAGCAGTCCTGGACAGGTTTCGAGCTCCTACAATGAGCAGTTCTTC
CDR3aa: CASSPGQVSSSYNEQFF

d_gene: .
j_gene: TRBJ1-2
v_gene: TRBV21-1
abundance: .
CDR3nt: TGTGCCAGCAGCTACCGGGAGACGGAGTATGGCTACACCTTC
CDR3aa: CASSYRETEYGYTF

d_gene: TRBD2
j_gene: TRBJ2-1
v_gene: TRBV6-6
abundance: .
CDR3nt: TGTGCCAGCAAAACTAGCGGGGGTACCTACAATGAGCAGTTCTTC
CDR3aa: CASKTSGGTYNEQFF

d_gene: .
j_gene: TRBJ2-2
v_gene: TRBV9
abundance: few
CDR3nt: TGTGCCAGCAGCGCCGCTACCGGGGAGCTGTTTTTT
CDR3aa: CASSAATGELFF

d_gene: TRBD2
j_gene: TRBJ2-1
v_gene: TRBV6-6
abundance: .
CDR3nt: TGTGCCAGCAGTTGGGGGGGTAGCGGGAACAATGAGCAGTTCTTC
CDR3aa: CASSWGGSGNNEQFF

d_gene: .
j_gene: TRBJ2-5
v_gene: TRBV5-4
abundance: .
CDR3nt: TGTGCCAGCAGCTCTGGGGGGCGGCTATCAGAAGAGACCCAGTACTTC
CDR3aa: CASSSGGRLSEETQYF

d_gene: .
j_gene: TRBJ2-2
v_gene: TRBV29-1
abundance: .
CDR3nt: TGCAGCGTTGGGTGGGGTCCTGGGGAGCTGTTTTTT
CDR3aa: CSVGWGPGELFF

d_gene: .
j_gene: TRBJ2-5
v_gene: TRBV5-1
abundance: .
CDR3nt: TGCGCCAGCAGCTTGGCCTTAGCGGCACAAGAGACCCAGTACTTC
CDR3aa: CASSLALAAQETQYF

d_gene: .
j_gene: TRBJ1-2
v_gene: TRBV12-3/TRBV12-4
abundance: .
CDR3nt: TGTGCCAGCAGTTTAATGGGTTATGGCTACACCTTC
CDR3aa: CASSLMGYGYTF

d_gene: .
j_gene: TRBJ2-2
v_gene: TRBV19
abundance: .
CDR3nt: TGTGCCACTCGCATGGAGCGCGACACCGGGGAGCTGTTTTTT
CDR3aa: CATRMERDTGELFF

d_gene: .
j_gene: TRBJ2-1
v_gene: TRBV20-1
abundance: .
CDR3nt: TGCAGTGCTAGACCCATCGATGAGCAGTTCTTC
CDR3aa: CSARPIDEQFF

d_gene: TRBD2
j_gene: TRBJ2-4
v_gene: TRBV27
abundance: .
CDR3nt: TGTGCCAGCAGTCTAGCGGGGGGGGGAAACATTCAGTACTTC
CDR3aa: CASSLAGGGNIQYF

d_gene: .
j_gene: TRBJ2-1
v_gene: TRBV12-3/TRBV12-4
abundance: .
CDR3nt: TGTGCCAGCAGTCCACTAGAGGTCAATGAGCAGTTCTTC
CDR3aa: CASSPLEVNEQFF

d_gene: .
j_gene: TRBJ2-7
v_gene: TRBV19
abundance: .
CDR3nt: TGTGCCAGTAGTATTTCTTGGCCACCTCTATACGAGCAGTACTTC
CDR3aa: CASSISWPPLYEQYF

d_gene: .
j_gene: TRBJ1-2
v_gene: TRBV5-4
abundance: .
CDR3nt: TGTGCCAGCAGCATGAAGGGGTATGGCTACACCTTC
CDR3aa: CASSMKGYGYTF

d_gene: .
j_gene: TRBJ1-5
v_gene: TRBV6-6
abundance: .
CDR3nt: TGTGCCAGCACTCAGGGAGTGGGTCAGCCCCAGCATTTT
CDR3aa: CASTQGVGQPQHF

d_gene: TRBD2
j_gene: TRBJ2-3
v_gene: TRBV5-1
abundance: .
CDR3nt: TGCGCCAGCAGCCGCGGGGGAACAGATACGCAGTATTTT
CDR3aa: CASSRGGTDTQYF

d_gene: .
j_gene: TRBJ2-7
v_gene: TRBV5-1
abundance: .
CDR3nt: TGCGCCAGCAGCTCCCCCGGTAGGGGCCAGTGGGCGTACGAGCAGTACTTC
CDR3aa: CASSSPGRGQWAYEQYF

d_gene: .
j_gene: TRBJ2-7
v_gene: TRBV23-1
abundance: .
CDR3nt: TGCGCCAGCAGTCCCCCCCCGGGCAGCCGGGATCTCTACTACGAGCAGTACTTC
CDR3aa: CASSPPPGSRDLYYEQYF

d_gene: .
j_gene: TRBJ2-6
v_gene: TRBV27
abundance: .
CDR3nt: TGTGCCACCAAGGGGGATTTTGGGGCCAACGTCCTGACTTTC
CDR3aa: CATKGDFGANVLTF

d_gene: TRBD2
j_gene: TRBJ2-5
v_gene: TRBV2
abundance: .
CDR3nt: TGTGCCAGCAGTGGAAAAGCGGGGGGCCAAGAGACCCAGTACTTC
CDR3aa: CASSGKAGGQETQYF

d_gene: TRBD2
j_gene: TRBJ2-7
v_gene: TRBV5-1
abundance: few
CDR3nt: TGCGCCAGCAGCTTGGTGGCGGGGGGACTCAGCTCCTACGAGCAGTACTTC
CDR3aa: CASSLVAGGLSSYEQYF

d_gene: TRBD2
j_gene: TRBJ2-3
v_gene: TRBV7-2
abundance: .
CDR3nt: TGTGCCAGCAGCCTTCCCCCGTATCTAGCGGGCCTCTACACAGATACGCAGTATTTT
CDR3aa: CASSLPPYLAGLYTDTQYF

d_gene: .
j_gene: TRBJ2-6
v_gene: TRBV6-1
abundance: .
CDR3nt: TGTGCCAGCAGTGAAGGGATGAACTCCGGGGCCAACGTCCTGACTTTC
CDR3aa: CASSEGMNSGANVLTF

d_gene: .
j_gene: TRBJ1-4
v_gene: TRBV7-9
abundance: few
CDR3nt: TGTGCCAGCAGCCCATTGTCCGCTCCGAGAATAGTGCATGAAAAACTGTTTTTT
CDR3aa: CASSPLSAPRIVHEKLFF

d_gene: .
j_gene: TRBJ2-7
v_gene: TRBV5-1
abundance: .
CDR3nt: TGCGCCAGCAGCTTGATCCCTGGGGACGAGCAGTACTTC
CDR3aa: CASSLIPGDEQYF

d_gene: TRBD2
j_gene: TRBJ2-1
v_gene: TRBV15
abundance: .
CDR3nt: TGTGCCACCAGCAGAGAGGGACTAGCGGACCCGGGCGACAATGAGCAGTTCTTC
CDR3aa: CATSREGLADPGDNEQFF

d_gene: .
j_gene: TRBJ1-6
v_gene: TRBV9
abundance: .
CDR3nt: TGTGCCAGCAGCGTAGGGCGAGACAGAGGTTCACCCCTCCACTTT
CDR3aa: CASSVGRDRGSPLHF

d_gene: .
j_gene: TRBJ2-2
v_gene: TRBV2
abundance: .
CDR3nt: TGTGCCAGCAGTACCGCCGGGGCAAACCCCGGGGAGCTGTTTTTT
CDR3aa: CASSTAGANPGELFF

d_gene: .
j_gene: TRBJ2-5
v_gene: TRBV18
abundance: .
CDR3nt: TGTGCCAGCTCACAAGAACAACAAGAGACCCAGTACTTC
CDR3aa: CASSQEQQETQYF